This T cell receptor (beta chain) was identified during a study of response to subunit inactivated influenza vaccine. There are 14 residues in the CDR3. J was trimmed by 7 bases and V by 8 bases; bases with no gene match: 10. TCRdb redid the calling of the RT-PCR reads with MiXCR, one entry per CDR3 protein. The sample lists 800,000 or so distinct CDR3 sequences, around 21% occurring once. The study, taken as a whole, reports: A suggestion made by the authors is that each seasonal influenza vaccination recruits few new T cells.

This clonotype was seen a few times. The antigen is undetermined. This sequence was found in a man aged 50 to 59 who received an inactivated influenza vaccine. This specimen consisted of PBMCs from blood, obtained more than 4 days after vaccination. The rearrangement joins TRBV12-3 or TRBV12-4 to TRBJ2-2, with 7 nucleotides matching TRBD1. The CDR3 bases are TGTGCCAGCCAGGGACAGATTATTGGCGGGGAGCTGTTTTTT. Its protein product is CASQGQIIGGELFF.